The 8 T cell receptor beta chains reported below all come from one sample, sequenced in a study of tumor and adjacent non-tumor tissue in lung cancer. No cell sorting was done before RNA was extracted from the tissue. TCRbeta libraries were built with three rounds of nested PCR, modified from ARM-PCR. TCRdb called the multiplex PCR reads again in MiXCR, with one record for every CDR3 protein. Of over 60,000 distinct CDR3 sequences detected, around four fifths appear once; the ten largest clones hold over 25%. The sequencing sample was made of lung tumor tissue. These receptors were obtained from a man aged 60 to 69 with non-small cell lung cancer.

A word on this clonotype: It may be a read error: a sequence one base away is much more abundant. Since the CDR3 does not end with the conserved phenylalanine or tryptophan, this likely comes from a read error. The CDR3 reads CSVHFGENNEAFY. The CDR3 nucleotides are TGCAGCGTCCACTTTGGGGAAAACAATGAAGCTTTCTAT. The chain recombines TRBV29-1 with TRBJ1-1; D unresolved. Germline V gene data show CDR1 as SQVTM and CDR2 as ANQGSEA. The CDR3 runs 13 residues.

Concerning this clonotype itself: Just one base apart from a much larger clone, this may be a read error. The CDR3: CARSYKGGMNEQFF. The CDR3, as DNA: TGTGCCAGAAGTTATAAGGGCGGGATGAATGAGCAGTTCTTC. The rearrangement joins TRBV6-5 to TRBJ2-1; D might be TRBD2 (6 bases). Germline V gives CDR1 MNHEY, CDR2 SVGAGI. This CDR3 has 14 residues.

This clonotype appeared many times. In DNA, the CDR3 is TGTGCCAGCAGTTACGGTGTAGATCAGCCCCAGCATTTT. Protein product: CASSYGVDQPQHF. The chain employs TRBV6-6 and TRBJ1-5; no definite D call. Germline-derived CDR1 and CDR2 are MNHNY and SVGAGI (reference sequence). Trimming left V 2 bases short and J 5 bases short, with 7 bases between. The length of the CDR3 is 13 residues.

CDR3 DNA: TGCAGTACTGGCCTAGGGCTAGCGGTAGGGCCTTGGTTCAATGAGCAGTTCTTC. Translation: CSTGLGLAVGPWFNEQFF. The chain uses TRBV20-1 and TRBJ2-1, with 7 bases identical to TRBD2. V was clipped by 8 bases and J by 6 bases; unmatched bases: 25. Germline V gene data show CDR1 as DFQATT and CDR2 as SNEGSKA (reference sequence). CDR3 length: 18 residues.

The chain recombines TRBV11-1 with TRBJ2-7, with TRBD2 as a possible D gene (6 bases). Per germline, CDR1 SGHAT and CDR2 FQDESV (reference sequence). The CDR3 has 13 residues. Trimming stripped 4 bases from V and 7 bases from J, with 14 bases between. The CDR3 sequence is CASSSWREEEQYF. CDR3 in DNA: TGTGCCAGCAGCTCATGGCGGGAAGAAGAGCAGTACTTC.

Comment on this clonotype: The junction shows a germline mismatch at one end, possibly a read error. The chain employs TRBV29-1 and TRBJ2-5, with 7 bases aligning to TRBD1. The CDR3 covers 13 residues. Germline lookup yields CDR1 SQVTM and CDR2 ANQGSEA. In nucleotides, the CDR3 is TGCAGCATTGCCGGGACAGCTCAAAAGACACAGTACTTC. It translates to CSIAGTAQKTQYF.

Only a few counts were recorded for this clonotype. The junction and the germline gene differ at one end; a read error may be behind it. The chain recombines TRBV11-1 with TRBJ2-5; D assignment may be TRBD1 or TRBD2 (5 bases each). This CDR3 is 15 amino acids long. Germline CDR1 is SGHAT and CDR2 is FQDESV (reference sequence). Here the CDR3 reads CASRNGTVGKETQYF. The CDR3 DNA reads TGTGCCAGCAGGAACGGGACCGTCGGTAAAGAGACACAGTACTTC.

The table lists this clonotype with a few counts. A much more abundant neighbour one base away suggests this may be a read error. The chain joins TRBV6-5 to TRBJ2-7; D unclear. The germline V gene has CDR1 MNHEY and CDR2 SVGAGI. Trimming pared 5 bases from V and 3 bases from J, leaving 5 bases between. CDR3 length: 11 amino acids. Here the CDR3 reads CASSPYYEQYF. CDR3 nucleotides: TGTGCCAGCAGTCCGTACTACGAGCAGTACTTC.